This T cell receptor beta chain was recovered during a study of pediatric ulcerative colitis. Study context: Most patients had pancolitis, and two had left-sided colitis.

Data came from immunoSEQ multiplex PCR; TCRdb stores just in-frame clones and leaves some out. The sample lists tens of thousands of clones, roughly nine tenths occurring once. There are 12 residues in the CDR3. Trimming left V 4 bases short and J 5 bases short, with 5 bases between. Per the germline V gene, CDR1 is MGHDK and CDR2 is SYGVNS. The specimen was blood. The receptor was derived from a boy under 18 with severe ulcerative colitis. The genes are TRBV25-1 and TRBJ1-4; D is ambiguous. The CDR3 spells CASSGTNEKLFF. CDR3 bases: TGTGCCAGCAGTGGAACAAATGAAAAACTGTTTTTT.